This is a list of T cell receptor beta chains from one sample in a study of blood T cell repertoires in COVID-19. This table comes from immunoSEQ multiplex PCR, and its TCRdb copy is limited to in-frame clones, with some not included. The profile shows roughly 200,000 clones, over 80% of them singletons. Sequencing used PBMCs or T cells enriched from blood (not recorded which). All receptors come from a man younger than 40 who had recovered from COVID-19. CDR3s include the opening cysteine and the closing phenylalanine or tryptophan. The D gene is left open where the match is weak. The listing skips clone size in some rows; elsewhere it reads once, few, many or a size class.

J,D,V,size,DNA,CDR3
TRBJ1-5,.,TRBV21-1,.,TGTGCCAGCAGCAAAGGCCGGGACAGGGTTTACAATCAGCCCCAGCATTTT,CASSKGRDRVYNQPQHF
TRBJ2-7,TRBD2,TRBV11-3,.,TGTGCCAGCAGTTTAGTCCGGCGAGGACTAGGCCATTCCTACGAGCAGTACTTC,CASSLVRRGLGHSYEQYF
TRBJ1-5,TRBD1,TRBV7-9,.,TGTGCCAGCAGCTCGACCTCGACAGGGGCCGGCAATCAGCCCCAGCATTTT,CASSSTSTGAGNQPQHF
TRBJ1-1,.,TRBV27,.,TGTGCCAGCAGTGCACGGCCCGGGGGGTACACTGAAGCTTTCTTT,CASSARPGGYTEAFF
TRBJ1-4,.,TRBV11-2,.,TGTGCCAGCAGCTCCATTTTTAATGAAAAACTGTTTTTT,CASSSIFNEKLFF
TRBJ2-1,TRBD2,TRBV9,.,TGTGCCAGCAGCGACCTGAGCGGGGGGGATTACAATGAGCAGTTCTTC,CASSDLSGGDYNEQFF
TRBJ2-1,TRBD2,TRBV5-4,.,TGTGCCAGCACCAGCAGAGCGGGAGGGCCCGCTCTACGCTACAATGAGCAGTTCTTC,CASTSRAGGPALRYNEQFF
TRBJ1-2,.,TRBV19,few,TGTGCCAGTAGTATAGTTGGGGCCTCGGCGGGCTACACCTTC,CASSIVGASAGYTF
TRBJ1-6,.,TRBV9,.,TGTGCCAGCAGCAGCCGGGAGGAAGGCTCCTATAATTCACCCCTCCACTTT,CASSSREEGSYNSPLHF
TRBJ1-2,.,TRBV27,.,TGTGCCAGCAGCCAACAGATTAACTATGGCTACACCTTC,CASSQQINYGYTF
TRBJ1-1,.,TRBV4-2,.,TGTGCCAGCAGCCAAGATCTCCAGGGTAGAAACACTGAAGCTTTCTTT,CASSQDLQGRNTEAFF
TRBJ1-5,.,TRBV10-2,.,TGCGCCAGCTCGGCGGACAGCTCGTATCAGCCCCAGCATTTT,CASSADSSYQPQHF
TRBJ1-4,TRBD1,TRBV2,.,TGTGCCAGCAGAACGGGACAGGGATTAGAAAAACTGTTTTTT,CASRTGQGLEKLFF
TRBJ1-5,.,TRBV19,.,TGTGCCAGTAGGACAGTTAGCAATCAGCCCCAGCATTTT,CASRTVSNQPQHF
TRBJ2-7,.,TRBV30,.,TGTGCCTGGAGTGTAAAGGGGATTAATCCCCTCGAGCAGTACTTC,CAWSVKGINPLEQYF
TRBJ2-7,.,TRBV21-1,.,TGTGCCAGCAGCAAAGTGAATTGGGACAGGCGATTATCCTACGAGCAGTACTTC,CASSKVNWDRRLSYEQYF
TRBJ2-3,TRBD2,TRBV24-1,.,TGTGCCACCAGTGATTGGGGGGGTACTAGCACAGATACGCAGTATTTT,CATSDWGGTSTDTQYF
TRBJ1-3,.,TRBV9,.,TGTGCCAGCAGCGTGGGGCAGGGGTCTGGAAACACCATATATTTT,CASSVGQGSGNTIYF
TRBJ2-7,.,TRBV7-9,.,TGTGCCAGCAGCTGGGGCGGGACCTACGAGCAGTACTTC,CASSWGGTYEQYF
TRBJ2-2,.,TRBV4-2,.,TGTGCCAGCAGCCAACAGACGGGATACACCGGGGAGCTGTTTTTT,CASSQQTGYTGELFF
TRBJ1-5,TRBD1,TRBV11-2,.,TGTGCCAGCAGCTTAACAGGGGGCCCCAATCAGCCCCAGCATTTT,CASSLTGGPNQPQHF
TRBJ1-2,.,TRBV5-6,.,TGTGCCAGCAGCTGGGGCAGGCAGAACTATGGCTACACCTTC,CASSWGRQNYGYTF
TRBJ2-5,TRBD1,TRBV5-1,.,TGCGCCAGCAGTTACGACAGGGGGGAGACCCAGTACTTC,CASSYDRGETQYF
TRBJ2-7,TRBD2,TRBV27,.,TGTGCCAGCAGTTCCTGGACTAGCGGTTCCTACGAGCAGTACTTC,CASSSWTSGSYEQYF
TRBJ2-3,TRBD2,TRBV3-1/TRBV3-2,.,TGTGCCAGCAGCCAAAGCCGGGGGGGACTCACAGATACGCAGTATTTT,CASSQSRGGLTDTQYF
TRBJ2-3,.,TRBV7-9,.,TGTGCCAGCACCTTAAGCCAAGGGGCCGCAGATACGCAGTATTTT,CASTLSQGAADTQYF
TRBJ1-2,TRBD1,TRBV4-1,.,TGCGCCAGCAGCCACCCGGGACAGGGTTATGGCTACACCTTC,CASSHPGQGYGYTF
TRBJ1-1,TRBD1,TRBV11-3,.,TGTGCCAGCAGCTTAGATAGGGGACAGGAAGCTTTCTTT,CASSLDRGQEAFF
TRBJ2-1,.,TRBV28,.,TGTGCCAGCAGTTTAACCTTAGGAGCGATCTACAATGAGCAGTTCTTC,CASSLTLGAIYNEQFF
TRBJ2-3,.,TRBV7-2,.,TGTGCCAGCAGCGGCGGGGTAGGGGTAGATACGCAGTATTTT,CASSGGVGVDTQYF
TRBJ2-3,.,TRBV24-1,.,TGTGCCACTGGCGCCCTCCTGACAGATACTAGCACAGATACGCAGTATTTT,CATGALLTDTSTDTQYF
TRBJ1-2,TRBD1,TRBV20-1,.,TGCAGTGCTAGTAGTGGGACACCCGGGACAGGGGAGCAGATACGTGGCTACACCTTC,CSASSGTPGTGEQIRGYTF
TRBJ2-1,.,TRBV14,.,TGTGCCAGCAGCCAAGTTCAGGGCCTCCTCTCCTACAATGAGCAGTTCTTC,CASSQVQGLLSYNEQFF
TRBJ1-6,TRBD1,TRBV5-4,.,TGTGCCAGCAGCTTGGGGACAGGAGATTCACCCCTCCACTTT,CASSLGTGDSPLHF
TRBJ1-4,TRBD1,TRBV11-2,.,TGTGCCAGCAGCCCCGACAGGGGAGGAAAAAAACTGTTTTTT,CASSPDRGGKKLFF
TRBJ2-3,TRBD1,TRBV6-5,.,TGTGCCAGCAGTTACTCGGGACAGAGCACAGATACGCAGTATTTT,CASSYSGQSTDTQYF
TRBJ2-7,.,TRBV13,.,TGTGCCAGCAGCTTTGGGACACCCATAAAGAGCTCCTACGAGCAGTACTTC,CASSFGTPIKSSYEQYF
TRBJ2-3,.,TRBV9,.,TGTGCCAGCAGCGCCTATGGCGGGGTAGTCACAGATACGCAGTATTTT,CASSAYGGVVTDTQYF
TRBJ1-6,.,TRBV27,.,TGTGCCAGCAGAGAACCCTGGGGGCAGGCCATGAGCTCCTATAATTCACCCCTCCACTTT,CASREPWGQAMSSYNSPLHF
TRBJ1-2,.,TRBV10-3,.,TGTGCCATCAGTGAGTCAGGACAAATGGATCTCAACTATGGCTACACCTTC,CAISESGQMDLNYGYTF
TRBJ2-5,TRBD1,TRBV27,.,TGTGCCAGCAGTTTACCACCGGGACAGGGTGGGCAAGAGACCCAGTACTTC,CASSLPPGQGGQETQYF
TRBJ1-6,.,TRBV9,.,TGTGCCAGCAGCGTGGATGGGGCAGAGCGGGATTCACCCCTCCACTTT,CASSVDGAERDSPLHF